Reported below is one T cell receptor beta chain. What it recognizes is unknown. This table comes from immunoSEQ multiplex PCR, and its TCRdb copy is limited to in-frame clones, with some not included. The data contain millions of clones, 85% to 95% of them singletons. The V gene lost 7 bases and the J gene lost 6 bases, with 16 bases spanning the gap. Germline assignment: CDR1 LNHDA and CDR2 SQIVND (reference sequence). This CDR3 region has 15 residues. This entry comes from a study of shared clonotypes between healthy human individuals. General observations from the study: Estimated richness values were generally larger in naive subsets than in memory subsets.

The chain links TRBV19 to TRBJ1-6; unclear D gene. This sequence originates from a man aged 18 to 35 in good health. The sample comprised naive CD4+ T cells sorted from blood. The subset: CD45RA+ positively selected. CDR3 in DNA: TGTGCCAGTACTCCCGCAAACGGCGGTAATTCACCCCTCCACTTT. It yields the protein CASTPANGGNSPLHF. The entire variable domain, with the rest obtained from reference TRBV19 and TRBJ1-6, is as follows: DGGITQSPKYLFRKEGQNVTLSCEQNLNHDAMYWYRQDPGQGLRLIYYSQIVNDFQKGDIAEGYSVSREKKESFPLTVTSAQKNPTAFYLCASTPANGGNSPLHFGNGTRLTVT.